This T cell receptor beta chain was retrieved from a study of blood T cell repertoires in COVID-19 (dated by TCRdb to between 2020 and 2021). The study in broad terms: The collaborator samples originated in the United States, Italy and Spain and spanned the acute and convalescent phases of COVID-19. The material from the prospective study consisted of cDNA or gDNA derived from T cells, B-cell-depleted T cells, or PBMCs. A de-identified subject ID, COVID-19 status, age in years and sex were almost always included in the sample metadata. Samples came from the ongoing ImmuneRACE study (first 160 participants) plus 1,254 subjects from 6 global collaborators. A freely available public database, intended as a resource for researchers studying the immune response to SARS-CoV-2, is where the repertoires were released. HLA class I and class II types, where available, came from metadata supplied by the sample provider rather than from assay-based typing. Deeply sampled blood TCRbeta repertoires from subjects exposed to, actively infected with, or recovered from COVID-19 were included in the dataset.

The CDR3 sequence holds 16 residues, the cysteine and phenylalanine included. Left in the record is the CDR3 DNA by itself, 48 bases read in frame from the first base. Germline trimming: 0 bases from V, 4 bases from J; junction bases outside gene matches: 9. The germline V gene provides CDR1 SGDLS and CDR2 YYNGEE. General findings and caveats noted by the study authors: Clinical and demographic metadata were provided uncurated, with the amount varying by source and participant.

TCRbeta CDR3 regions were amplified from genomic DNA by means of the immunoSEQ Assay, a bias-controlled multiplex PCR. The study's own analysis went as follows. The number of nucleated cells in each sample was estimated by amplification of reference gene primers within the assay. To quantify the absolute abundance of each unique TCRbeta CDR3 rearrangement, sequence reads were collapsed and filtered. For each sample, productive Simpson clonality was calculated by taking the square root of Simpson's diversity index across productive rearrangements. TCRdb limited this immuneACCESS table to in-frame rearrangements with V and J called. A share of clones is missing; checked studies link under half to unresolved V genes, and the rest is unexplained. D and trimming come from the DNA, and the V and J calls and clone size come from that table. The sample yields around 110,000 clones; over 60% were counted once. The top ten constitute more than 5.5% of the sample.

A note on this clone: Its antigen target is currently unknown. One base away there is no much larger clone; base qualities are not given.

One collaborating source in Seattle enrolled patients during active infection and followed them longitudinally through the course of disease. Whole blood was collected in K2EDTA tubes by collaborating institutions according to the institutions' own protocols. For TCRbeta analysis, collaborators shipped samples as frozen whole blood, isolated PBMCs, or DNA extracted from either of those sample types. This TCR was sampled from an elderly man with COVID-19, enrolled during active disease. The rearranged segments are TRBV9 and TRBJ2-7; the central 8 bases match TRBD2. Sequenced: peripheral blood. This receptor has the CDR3 CASSVEGREGKYEQYF. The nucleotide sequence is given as TGTGCCAGCAGCGTAGAGGGCCGGGAGGGAAAGTACGAGCAGTACTTC. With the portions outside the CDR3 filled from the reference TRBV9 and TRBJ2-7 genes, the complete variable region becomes DSGVTQTPKHLITATGQRVTLRCSPRSGDLSVYWYQQSLDQGLQFLIQYYNGEERAKGNILERFSAQQFPDLHSELNLSSLELGDSALYFCASSVEGREGKYEQYFGPGTRLTVT.